This TCR beta chain is drawn from a study of T cell responses to AZD1222 COVID-19 vaccine. Study-wide findings and caveats: In a largely white British group with more females than males, clonal diversity was possibly underestimated.

Trimming removed 4 bases from V and 2 bases from J, with 15 bases in between. Germline CDR1 SGHDT, CDR2 YYEEEE. This CDR3 has 15 amino acids. Note on this clone: The antigen remains unidentified.

Repertoires were generated with immunoSEQ multiplex PCR, while TCRdb's copy carries only in-frame clones and drops some. The sample has tens of thousands of clones; about 89% are singletons. The rearrangement links TRBV5-6 to TRBJ1-1; D is uncertain. Source: peripheral blood, taken on day 0 of AZD1222 vaccination. The TCR sequence derives from an adult in good health. The CDR3 loop reads CASSPTWTSNTEAFF. The CDR3 nucleotides are TGTGCCAGCAGCCCTACTTGGACCAGCAACACTGAAGCTTTCTTT.